The 21 T cell receptor beta chains given below trace back to one sample, sequenced in a study of cytomegalovirus exposure and HLA in healthy donors. Primers: 60 Vbeta forward and 13 Jbeta reverse. Produced via immunoSEQ multiplex PCR; TCRdb's table is partial and in-frame only. The sample has approximately 100,000 clones, roughly 9.4% seen once. Sequencing input: PBMCs. The receptors were sampled from a man in his fifties in good health and CMV-seropositive.

V gene TRBV10-3 combines with J gene TRBJ1-4; a possible D gene is TRBD1 (5 bases). V shed 4 bases and J shed 3 bases, with 9 bases lying between them. Germline V gene sequence: CDR1 ENHRY, CDR2 SYGVKD. The CDR3 consists of 14 residues. CDR3 residues: CAISGGSANEKLFF. CDR3 nucleotides: TGTGCCATCAGTGGGGGCAGTGCTAATGAAAAACTGTTTTTT.

This clone has only a few counts. This sequence joins TRBV5-4 and TRBJ2-5; 8 bases line up with TRBD2. Germline lookup yields CDR1 SGHNT and CDR2 YYREEE (reference sequence). The length of the CDR3 is 12 residues. With V trimmed by 10 bases and J by 1 base, 3 bases remained unmatched. CDR3 in DNA: TGTGCCTTCGGGGGGGGCCAAGAGACCCAGTACTTC. Translating gives CAFGGGQETQYF.

This clone was seen more than once but under ten times. This chain uses TRBV9 with TRBJ2-7; 11 nucleotides line up with TRBD2. The V gene's germline CDR1 is SGDLS and CDR2 YYNGEE. The CDR3 consists of 14 residues. The ends lost 4 bases at V and 3 bases at J; junction bases unmatched: 3. CDR3 coding DNA: TGTGCCAGCAGCCCAGGGACTAGCGGCTACGAGCAGTACTTC. Protein sequence: CASSPGTSGYEQYF. The full variable domain, in which reference TRBV9 and TRBJ2-7 provide the parts outside the CDR3, is DSGVTQTPKHLITATGQRVTLRCSPRSGDLSVYWYQQSLDQGLQFLIQYYNGEERAKGNILERFSAQQFPDLHSELNLSSLELGDSALYFCASSPGTSGYEQYFGPGTRLTVT.

This rearrangement joins TRBV28 to TRBJ2-2; 7 bases fit TRBD2. This CDR3 is 15 amino acids long. The J segment lost 5 bases and the V segment lost 8 bases, leaving 11 bases of the junction unmatched. Germline CDR1 MDHEN, CDR2 SYDVKM. This chain's CDR3 is CASFGGGERTGELFF. The CDR3 DNA follows: TGTGCCAGCTTTGGCGGGGGAGAGAGGACCGGGGAGCTGTTTTTT.

This clone was observed a few times. This chain links TRBV4-2 with TRBJ2-5; D gene unclear. Germline lookup yields CDR1 LGHNA and CDR2 YNFKEQ. The CDR3 covers 14 residues. V was cut by 3 bases and J by 5 bases, with 13 bases left in between. Here the CDR3 DNA reads TGTGCCAGCAGCCATGGCGGAGTTGGGGAGACCCAGTACTTC. Protein sequence: CASSHGGVGETQYF.

The chain links TRBV5-1 to TRBJ1-1; tentative D call: TRBD1 (5 bases). Germline CDR1 is SGHRS and CDR2 is YFSETQ. Trimming shortened V by 7 bases and J by 1 base, and 11 bases separated the two germline ends. The CDR3 extends over 13 amino acids. CDR3 loop: CASRTQQNTEAFF. The CDR3 bases are TGCGCCAGCCGGACACAACAGAACACTGAAGCTTTCTTT.

This clone was recorded a few times. The chain carries TRBV9 and TRBJ2-1, with D possibly being TRBD2 (6 bases). V was pared by 4 bases and J by 6 bases, with 8 bases between. The CDR3 is made up of 12 amino acids. Germline V CDR1 and CDR2: SGDLS, YYNGEE. CDR3 bases: TGTGCCAGCAGCTACGGGGGCAATGAGCAGTTCTTC. Residues: CASSYGGNEQFF.

The chain carries TRBV4-2 and TRBJ2-2; D is possibly TRBD2 (5 bases). Germline V lookup: CDR1 LGHNA, CDR2 YNFKEQ. CDR3 size: 15 residues. CDR3 bases: TGTGCGGCCGCTAGAGGGCCTACGAACACCGGGGAGCTGTTTTTT. It translates to CAAARGPTNTGELFF.

This clone was detected only a few times. The V call is TRBV7-3, the J call TRBJ2-1; D perhaps matches TRBD1 (5 bases). CDR1 and CDR2 from the germline V gene are SGHTA and FQGTGA. V lost 5 bases and J 4 bases, leaving 15 bases between the germline ends. The CDR3 covers 15 residues. The CDR3 nucleotides read TGTGCCAGCAGCCCTGACAGAGGTGTATACAATGAGCAGTTCTTC. It codes for CASSPDRGVYNEQFF.

The table lists this clone with a few counts. The chain uses TRBV6-5 and TRBJ2-7, with 13 bases fitting TRBD2. CDR3 length: 15 residues. Germline trimming cut 3 bases from V and 5 bases from J; bases unmatched to any gene: 4. Looked up from germline, CDR1 is MNHEY and CDR2 is SVGAGI. The CDR3 DNA follows: TGTGCCAGCAGTTATCGCGGACTAGCGGGAGACGAGCAGTACTTC. This codes for CASSYRGLAGDEQYF.

J is TRBJ2-7 and V is TRBV7-9, with a possible D match to TRBD1 (6 bases). Trimming cost V 5 bases and J 5 bases, with 13 bases left between them. The CDR3 runs to 13 residues. Germline V CDR1 and CDR2: SEHNR, FQNEAQ (reference sequence). The CDR3, as DNA: TGTGCCAGCAGCGCCCAACAGGGCAACGAGCAGTACTTC. Protein: CASSAQQGNEQYF. Supplemented by reference TRBV7-9 and TRBJ2-7, the full variable domain reads DTGVSQNPRHKITKRGQNVTFRCDPISEHNRLYWYRQTLGQGPEFLTYFQNEAQLEKSRLLSDRFSAERPKGSFSTLEIQRTEQGDSAMYLCASSAQQGNEQYFGPGTRLTVT.

CDR3 protein: CASSILGGVYNEQFF. The CDR3 bases are TGTGCCAGTAGTATCCTTGGCGGTGTCTACAATGAGCAGTTCTTC. V gene TRBV19 combines with J gene TRBJ2-1; D gene unclear. Trimming took off 3 bases at V and 3 bases at J, with 12 bases between the two ends. The CDR3 totals 15 residues. From germline, CDR1 is LNHDA and CDR2 SQIVND (reference sequence).

This rearrangement joins TRBV18 to TRBJ1-2; no clear D gene. Trimming shortened V by 6 bases and J by 0 bases, and 23 bases separated the two germline ends. Germline-derived CDR1 and CDR2 are KGHSH and LQKENI. This CDR3 region has 18 residues. The CDR3 nucleotides read TGTGCCAGCTCCCGGGCGGAGGAAATTTCTCTAGCTAACTATGGCTACACCTTC. This gives the protein CASSRAEEISLANYGYTF.

This clone was counted a few times. The rearrangement links TRBV6-5 to TRBJ1-1; tentative D call: TRBD1 (6 bases). This CDR3 region has 15 residues. With 6 bases removed from V and 1 base from J, the gap between germline ends came to 15 bases. Germline CDR1 and CDR2: MNHEY and SVGAGI. The CDR3, as DNA: TGTGCCAGCAGAACGCTCCGGACAGCGAACACTGAAGCTTTCTTT. Residues: CASRTLRTANTEAFF.

CDR3 amino acids: CASGRTGGRDTQYF. The CDR3 nucleotides read TGTGCCAGCGGGAGGACAGGGGGGAGGGATACGCAGTATTTT. V gene TRBV28 combines with J gene TRBJ2-3; TRBD1 matches 10 bases. This CDR3 spans 14 amino acids. Germline trimming cut 8 bases from V and 6 bases from J; bases unmatched to any gene: 8. Per germline, CDR1 MDHEN and CDR2 SYDVKM.

The chain links TRBV15 to TRBJ2-2; no reliable D call. This CDR3 has 15 amino acids. Germline values: CDR1 LNHNV, CDR2 YYDKDF (reference sequence). Trimming removed 1 base at V and 1 base at J, with 7 bases between. The CDR3 spells CATSRVRQNTGELFF. Written as DNA, the CDR3 is TGTGCCACCAGCAGAGTACGACAGAACACCGGGGAGCTGTTTTTT.

This clone was detected a few times. This chain uses TRBV5-1 with TRBJ2-7, with TRBD1 identical over 8 bases. V lost 2 bases and J lost 3; bases outside the gene matches: 4. Looked up from germline, CDR1 is SGHRS and CDR2 is YFSETQ. The CDR3 sequence is 14 residues long. Here the CDR3 DNA reads TGCGCCAGCAGCTTCCAGGGGGCGGACTACGAGCAGTACTTC. Translating it yields CASSFQGADYEQYF. The full variable domain, its missing parts supplied by reference TRBV5-1 and TRBJ2-7, is KAGVTQTPRYLIKTRGQQVTLSCSPISGHRSVSWYQQTPGQGLQFLFEYFSETQRNKGNFPGRFSGRQFSNSRSEMNVSTLELGDSALYLCASSFQGADYEQYFGPGTRLTVT.

The rearrangement links TRBV4-1 to TRBJ2-1, with TRBD2 matching over 7 bases. This CDR3 region has 16 residues. Trimming at V came to 2 bases and at J to 6 bases, leaving 10 bases not matched to a gene. The germline V gene encodes CDR1 MGHRA and CDR2 YSYEKL. CDR3 DNA: TGCGCCAGCAGCCAAAGTGGCGGGAGCTTCCCCAATGAGCAGTTCTTC. Translation gives CASSQSGGSFPNEQFF.

The chain has TRBV19 and TRBJ1-1, with D hard to call. CDR1 is LNHDA and CDR2 is SQIVND in the germline V gene (reference sequence). V lost 3 bases, J lost 1 base, and 6 bases lay in between. This CDR3 comprises 13 residues. The CDR3 loop is CASSIGRNTEAFF. For the CDR3, the DNA is TGTGCCAGTAGTATCGGGAGGAACACTGAAGCTTTCTTT. The variable domain in full, with the rest retrieved from reference TRBV19 and TRBJ1-1, is DGGITQSPKYLFRKEGQNVTLSCEQNLNHDAMYWYRQDPGQGLRLIYYSQIVNDFQKGDIAEGYSVSREKKESFPLTVTSAQKNPTAFYLCASSIGRNTEAFFGQGTRLTVV.

This clone was picked up a small number of times. CDR3 region: CASSLVAGARNEQFF. The CDR3 DNA reads TGTGCCAGCAGCTTAGTAGCGGGAGCTCGGAATGAGCAGTTCTTC. V gene TRBV7-9 combines with J gene TRBJ2-1, with 9 bases lining up with TRBD2. The germline gives CDR1 SEHNR, CDR2 FQNEAQ (reference sequence). The ends lost 1 base at V and 7 bases at J; junction bases unmatched: 5. The CDR3 runs to 15 residues.

The CDR3 region is CASSIDRDRRSYGYTF. The CDR3 nucleotides are TGTGCCAGTAGTATAGACCGGGACAGGAGATCCTATGGCTACACCTTC. This sequence joins TRBV19 and TRBJ1-2; TRBD1 matches at 8 bases. This CDR3 region has 16 residues. V shed 0 bases, J shed 4 bases, and the junction held 7 bases outside the gene matches. The V gene's germline CDR1 is LNHDA and CDR2 SQIVND (reference sequence).